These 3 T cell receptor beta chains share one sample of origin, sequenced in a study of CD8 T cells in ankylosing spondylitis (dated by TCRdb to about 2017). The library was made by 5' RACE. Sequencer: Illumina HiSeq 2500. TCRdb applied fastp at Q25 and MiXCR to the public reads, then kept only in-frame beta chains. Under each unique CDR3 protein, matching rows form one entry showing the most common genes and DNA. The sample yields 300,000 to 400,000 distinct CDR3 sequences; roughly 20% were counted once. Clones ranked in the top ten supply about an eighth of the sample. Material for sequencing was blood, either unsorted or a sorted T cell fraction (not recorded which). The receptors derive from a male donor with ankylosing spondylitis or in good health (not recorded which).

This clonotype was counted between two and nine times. The CDR3 region has the DNA TGTGCCAGCAGCAATAGTACCCGGGTACTCGAGCAGTACTTC. This encodes CASSNSTRVLEQYF. The chain employs TRBV21-1 and TRBJ2-7; the tabulated D call, TRBD2, remains unverified against the DNA. TRBV21-1 represents a pseudogene. This CDR3 is 14 amino acids long.

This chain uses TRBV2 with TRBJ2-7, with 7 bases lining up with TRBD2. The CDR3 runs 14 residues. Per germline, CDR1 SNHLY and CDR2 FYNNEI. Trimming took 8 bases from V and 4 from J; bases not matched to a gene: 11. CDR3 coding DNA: TGTGCCAGCTATTACACAGCGGGGTTGTACGAGCAGTACTTC. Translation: CASYYTAGLYEQYF. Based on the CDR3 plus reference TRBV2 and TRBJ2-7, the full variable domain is EPEVTQTPSHQVTQMGQEVILRCVPISNHLYFYWYRQILGQKVEFLVSFYNNEISEKSEIFDDQFSVERPDGSNFTLKIRSTKLEDSAMYFCASYYTAGLYEQYFGPGTRLTVT.

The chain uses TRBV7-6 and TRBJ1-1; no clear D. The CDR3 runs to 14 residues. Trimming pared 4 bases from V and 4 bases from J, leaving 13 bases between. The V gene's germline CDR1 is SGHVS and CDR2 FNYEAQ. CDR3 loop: CASSSWVEGTEAFF. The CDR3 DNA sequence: TGTGCCAGCAGCTCATGGGTCGAGGGCACTGAAGCTTTCTTT. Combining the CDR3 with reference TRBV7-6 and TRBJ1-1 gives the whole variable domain GAGVSQSPRYKVTKRGQDVALRCDPISGHVSLYWYRQALGQGPEFLTYFNYEAQQDKSGLPNDRFSAERPEGSISTLTIQRTEQRDSAMYRCASSSWVEGTEAFFGQGTRLTVV.